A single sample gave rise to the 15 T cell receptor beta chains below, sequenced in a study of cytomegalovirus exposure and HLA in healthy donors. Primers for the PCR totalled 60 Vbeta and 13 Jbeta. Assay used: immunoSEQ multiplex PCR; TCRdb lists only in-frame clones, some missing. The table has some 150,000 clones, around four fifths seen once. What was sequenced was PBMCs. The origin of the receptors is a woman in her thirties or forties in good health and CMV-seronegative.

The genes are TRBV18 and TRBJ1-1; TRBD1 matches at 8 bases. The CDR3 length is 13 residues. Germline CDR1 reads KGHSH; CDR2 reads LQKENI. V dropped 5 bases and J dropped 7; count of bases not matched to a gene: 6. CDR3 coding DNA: TGTGCCAGCTCAGCCGGGACAGGCCTTGAAGCTTTCTTT. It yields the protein CASSAGTGLEAFF.

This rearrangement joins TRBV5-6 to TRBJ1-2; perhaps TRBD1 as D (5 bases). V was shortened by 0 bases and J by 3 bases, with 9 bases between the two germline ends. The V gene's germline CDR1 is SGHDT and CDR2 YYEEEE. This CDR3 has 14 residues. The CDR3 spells CASSLEGRDYGYTF. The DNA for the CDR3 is TGTGCCAGCAGCTTGGAAGGCAGGGACTATGGCTACACCTTC. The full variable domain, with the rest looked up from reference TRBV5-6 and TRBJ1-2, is DAGVTQSPTHLIKTRGQQVTLRCSPKSGHDTVSWYQQALGQGPQFIFQYYEEEERQRGNFPDRFSGHQFPNYSSELNVNALLLGDSALYLCASSLEGRDYGYTFGSGTRLTVV.

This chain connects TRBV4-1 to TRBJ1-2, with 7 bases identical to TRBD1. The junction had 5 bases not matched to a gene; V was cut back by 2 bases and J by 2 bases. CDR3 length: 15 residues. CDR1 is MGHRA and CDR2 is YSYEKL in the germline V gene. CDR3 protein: CASSQIRDSNYGYTF. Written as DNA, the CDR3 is TGCGCCAGCAGCCAAATCCGGGACAGCAACTATGGCTACACCTTC.

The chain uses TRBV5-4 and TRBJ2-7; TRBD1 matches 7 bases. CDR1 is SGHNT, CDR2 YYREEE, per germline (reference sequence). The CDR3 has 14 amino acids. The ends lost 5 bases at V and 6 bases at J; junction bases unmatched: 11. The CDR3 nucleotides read TGTGCCAGCAGAGAGACAGGGACGGGCGGCGAGCAGTACTTC. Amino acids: CASRETGTGGEQYF.

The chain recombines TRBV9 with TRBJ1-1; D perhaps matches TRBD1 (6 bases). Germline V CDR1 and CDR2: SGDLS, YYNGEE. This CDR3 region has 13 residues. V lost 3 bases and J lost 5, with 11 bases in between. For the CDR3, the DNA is TGTGCCAGCAGCGCGCAGGGGCGGACTGAAGCTTTCTTT. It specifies CASSAQGRTEAFF. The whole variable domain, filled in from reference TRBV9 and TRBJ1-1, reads DSGVTQTPKHLITATGQRVTLRCSPRSGDLSVYWYQQSLDQGLQFLIQYYNGEERAKGNILERFSAQQFPDLHSELNLSSLELGDSALYFCASSAQGRTEAFFGQGTRLTVV.

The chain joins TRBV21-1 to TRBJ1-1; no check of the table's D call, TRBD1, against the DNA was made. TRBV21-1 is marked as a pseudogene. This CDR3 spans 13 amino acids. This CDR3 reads CASITGANTEAFF. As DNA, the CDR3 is TGTGCCAGCATCACAGGGGCGAACACTGAAGCTTTCTTT.

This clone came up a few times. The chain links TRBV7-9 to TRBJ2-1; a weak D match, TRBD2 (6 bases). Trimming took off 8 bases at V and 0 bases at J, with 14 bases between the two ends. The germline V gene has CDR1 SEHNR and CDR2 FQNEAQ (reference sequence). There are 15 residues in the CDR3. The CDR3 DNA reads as TGTGCCAGCGGTGCGGGGTCTGTCTCCTACAATGAGCAGTTCTTC. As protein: CASGAGSVSYNEQFF. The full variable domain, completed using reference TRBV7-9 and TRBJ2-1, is DTGVSQNPRHKITKRGQNVTFRCDPISEHNRLYWYRQTLGQGPEFLTYFQNEAQLEKSRLLSDRFSAERPKGSFSTLEIQRTEQGDSAMYLCASGAGSVSYNEQFFGPGTRLTVL.

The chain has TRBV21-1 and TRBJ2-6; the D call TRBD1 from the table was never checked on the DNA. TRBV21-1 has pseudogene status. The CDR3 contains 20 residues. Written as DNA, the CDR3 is TGTGCCAGACCATCTAGGGGGCCAGGACCTCCGAACTCTGGGGCCAACGTCCTGACTTTC. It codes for CARPSRGPGPPNSGANVLTF.

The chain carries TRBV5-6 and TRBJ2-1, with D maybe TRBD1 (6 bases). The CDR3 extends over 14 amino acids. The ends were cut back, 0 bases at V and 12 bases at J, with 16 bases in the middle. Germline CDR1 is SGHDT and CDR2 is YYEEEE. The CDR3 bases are TGTGCCAGCAGCTTGGGGGGGCAACGGGAAAGGCAGTTCTTC. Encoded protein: CASSLGGQRERQFF.

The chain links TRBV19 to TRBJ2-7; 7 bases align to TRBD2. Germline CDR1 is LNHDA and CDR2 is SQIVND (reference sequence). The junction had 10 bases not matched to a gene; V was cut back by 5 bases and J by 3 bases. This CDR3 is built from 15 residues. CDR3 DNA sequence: TGTGCCAGTAGTCCCCGGAGGGACTATCACTACGAGCAGTACTTC. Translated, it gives CASSPRRDYHYEQYF. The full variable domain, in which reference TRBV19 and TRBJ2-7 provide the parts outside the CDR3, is DGGITQSPKYLFRKEGQNVTLSCEQNLNHDAMYWYRQDPGQGLRLIYYSQIVNDFQKGDIAEGYSVSREKKESFPLTVTSAQKNPTAFYLCASSPRRDYHYEQYFGPGTRLTVT.

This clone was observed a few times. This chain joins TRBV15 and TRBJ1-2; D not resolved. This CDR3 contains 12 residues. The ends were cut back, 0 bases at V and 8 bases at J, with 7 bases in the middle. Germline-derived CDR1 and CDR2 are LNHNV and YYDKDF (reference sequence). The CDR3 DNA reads TGTGCCACCAGCAGAGATAGTTGGGGCTACACCTTC. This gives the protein CATSRDSWGYTF.

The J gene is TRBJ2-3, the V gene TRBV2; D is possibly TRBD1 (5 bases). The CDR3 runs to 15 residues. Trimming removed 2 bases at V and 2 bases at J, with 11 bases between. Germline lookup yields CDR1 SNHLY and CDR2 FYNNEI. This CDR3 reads CASSESVRDTDTQYF. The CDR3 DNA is TGTGCCAGCAGTGAATCGGTCAGGGACACAGATACGCAGTATTTT.

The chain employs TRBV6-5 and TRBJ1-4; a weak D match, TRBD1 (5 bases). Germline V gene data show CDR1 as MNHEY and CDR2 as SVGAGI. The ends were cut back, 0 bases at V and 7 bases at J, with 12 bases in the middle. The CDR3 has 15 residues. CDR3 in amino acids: CASSYSGDGGEKLFF. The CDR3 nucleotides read TGTGCCAGCAGTTACTCTGGGGACGGGGGTGAAAAACTGTTTTTT.

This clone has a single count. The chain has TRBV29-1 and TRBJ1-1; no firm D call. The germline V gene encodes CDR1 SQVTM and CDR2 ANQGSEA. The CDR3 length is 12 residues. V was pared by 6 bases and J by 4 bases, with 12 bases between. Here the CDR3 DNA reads TGCAGCGTCTTTGAAGGGAGCACTGAAGCTTTCTTT. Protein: CSVFEGSTEAFF.

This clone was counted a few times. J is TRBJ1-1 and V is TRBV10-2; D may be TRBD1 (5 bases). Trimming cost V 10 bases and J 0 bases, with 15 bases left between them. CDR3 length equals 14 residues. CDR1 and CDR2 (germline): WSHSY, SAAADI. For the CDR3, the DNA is TGCGCCACGAACGGGGGGGTTCTGAACACTGAAGCTTTCTTT. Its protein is CATNGGVLNTEAFF.